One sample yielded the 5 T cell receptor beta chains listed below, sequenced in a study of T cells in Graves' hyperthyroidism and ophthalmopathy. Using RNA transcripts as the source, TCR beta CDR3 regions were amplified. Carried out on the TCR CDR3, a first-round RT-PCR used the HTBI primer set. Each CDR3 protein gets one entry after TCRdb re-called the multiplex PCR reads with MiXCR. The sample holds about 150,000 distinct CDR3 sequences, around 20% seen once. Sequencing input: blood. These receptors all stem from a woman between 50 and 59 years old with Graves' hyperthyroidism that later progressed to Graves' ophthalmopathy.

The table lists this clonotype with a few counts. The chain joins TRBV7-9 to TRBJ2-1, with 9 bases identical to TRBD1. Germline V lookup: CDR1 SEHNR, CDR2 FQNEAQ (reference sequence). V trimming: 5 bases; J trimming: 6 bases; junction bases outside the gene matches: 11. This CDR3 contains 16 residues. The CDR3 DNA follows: TGTGCCAGCAGCCAGGCGGACAGGGGCTTCACCAATGAGCAGTTCTTC. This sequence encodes CASSQADRGFTNEQFF.

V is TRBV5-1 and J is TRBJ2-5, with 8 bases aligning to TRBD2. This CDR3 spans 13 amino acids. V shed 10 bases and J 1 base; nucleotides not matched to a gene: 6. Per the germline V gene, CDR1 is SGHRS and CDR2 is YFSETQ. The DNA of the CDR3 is TGCGCCTCCTCGGGGGGGGTCCAAGAGACCCAGTACTTC. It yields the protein CASSGGVQETQYF.

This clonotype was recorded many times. The CDR3 sequence: CASSSRGGEETQYF. The CDR3 bases are TGTGCCAGCAGCTCCCGCGGAGGGGAAGAGACCCAGTACTTC. The V and J genes are TRBV3-1 and TRBJ2-5; weak D call: TRBD2 (6 bases). V was shortened by 5 bases and J by 3 bases, with 13 bases between the two germline ends. The CDR3 length is 14 residues. The germline gives CDR1 LGHDT, CDR2 YNNKEL (reference sequence).

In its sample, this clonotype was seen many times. The CDR3 sequence is CASSLVIAGTGELFF. CDR3 nucleotide sequence: TGTGCCAGCAGCTTGGTAATAGCGGGCACCGGGGAGCTGTTTTTT. The gene calls are TRBV5-5 and TRBJ2-2, with TRBD2 matching over 7 bases. CDR1 and CDR2 from the germline V gene are SGHKS and YYEKEE (reference sequence). J gave up 4 bases and V 0 bases, and 3 bases lay outside the gene matches. The CDR3 runs to 15 residues.

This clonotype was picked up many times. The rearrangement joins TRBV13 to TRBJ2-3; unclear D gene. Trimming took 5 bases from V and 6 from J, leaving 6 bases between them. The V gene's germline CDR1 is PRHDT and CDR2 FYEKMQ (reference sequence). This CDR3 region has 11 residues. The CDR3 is CASSAGDTQYF. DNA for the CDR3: TGTGCCAGCAGCGCCGGGGATACGCAGTATTTT.